The source of this T cell receptor beta chain is a study of cytomegalovirus exposure and HLA in healthy donors. The PCR employed 60 Vbeta primers together with 13 Jbeta primers. The data were produced by immunoSEQ multiplex PCR, yet TCRdb's version contains in-frame clones alone and is incomplete. The sample includes under 200,000 clones, approximately 71% of them seen just once. With V trimmed by 2 bases and J by 2 bases, 5 bases remained unmatched. CDR1 and CDR2 from the germline V gene are SGHAT and FQNNGV. The CDR3 sequence is 15 residues long. The receptor comes from a male donor in good health and CMV-seronegative. The chain employs TRBV11-2 and TRBJ2-7; 8 nucleotides line up with TRBD1. Sequenced: PBMCs. CDR3 loop: CASSLRRQGTYEQYF. CDR3 nucleotides: TGTGCCAGCAGCTTACGGCGACAGGGGACCTACGAGCAGTACTTC.